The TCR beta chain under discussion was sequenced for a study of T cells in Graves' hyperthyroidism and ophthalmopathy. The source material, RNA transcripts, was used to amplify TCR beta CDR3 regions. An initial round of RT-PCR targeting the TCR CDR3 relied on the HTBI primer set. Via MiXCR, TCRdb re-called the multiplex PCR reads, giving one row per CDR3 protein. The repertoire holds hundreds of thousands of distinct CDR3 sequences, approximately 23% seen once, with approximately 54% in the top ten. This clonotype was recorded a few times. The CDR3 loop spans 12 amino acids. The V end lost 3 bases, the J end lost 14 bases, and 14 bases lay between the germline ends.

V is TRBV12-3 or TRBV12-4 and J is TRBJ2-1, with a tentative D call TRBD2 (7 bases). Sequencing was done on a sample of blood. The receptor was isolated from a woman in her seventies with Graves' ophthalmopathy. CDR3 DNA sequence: TGTGCCAGCAGTTTTAGGGGGGGAGGTGAGTTCTTC. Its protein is CASSFRGGGEFF.